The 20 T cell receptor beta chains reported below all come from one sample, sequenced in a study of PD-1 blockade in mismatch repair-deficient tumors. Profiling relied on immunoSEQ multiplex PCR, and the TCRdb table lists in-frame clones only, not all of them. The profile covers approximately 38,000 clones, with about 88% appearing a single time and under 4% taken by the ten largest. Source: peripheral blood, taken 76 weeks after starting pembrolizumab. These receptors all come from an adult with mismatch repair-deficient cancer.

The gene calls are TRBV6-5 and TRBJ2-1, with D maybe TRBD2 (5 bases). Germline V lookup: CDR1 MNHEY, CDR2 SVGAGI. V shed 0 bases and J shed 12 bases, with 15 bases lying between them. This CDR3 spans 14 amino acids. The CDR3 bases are TGTGCCAGCAGTTACTCGGGGTCCGGACGGGGGCAGTTCTTC. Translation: CASSYSGSGRGQFF.

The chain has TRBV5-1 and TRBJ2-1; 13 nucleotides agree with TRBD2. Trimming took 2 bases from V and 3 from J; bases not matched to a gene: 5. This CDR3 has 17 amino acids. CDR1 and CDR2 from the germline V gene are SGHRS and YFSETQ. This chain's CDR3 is CASSFQGLAGVYNEQFF. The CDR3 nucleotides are TGCGCCAGCAGCTTCCAAGGACTAGCGGGAGTCTACAATGAGCAGTTCTTC.

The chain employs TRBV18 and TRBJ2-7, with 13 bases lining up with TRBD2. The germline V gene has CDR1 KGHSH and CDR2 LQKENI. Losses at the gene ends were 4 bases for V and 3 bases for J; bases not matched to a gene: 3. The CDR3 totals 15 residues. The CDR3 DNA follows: TGTGCCAGCTCACTGGGGACTAGCGGGATCTACGAGCAGTACTTC. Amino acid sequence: CASSLGTSGIYEQYF. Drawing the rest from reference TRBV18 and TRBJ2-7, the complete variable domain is NAGVMQNPRHLVRRRGQEARLRCSPMKGHSHVYWYRQLPEEGLKFMVYLQKENIIDESGMPKERFSAEFPKEGPSILRIQQVVRGDSAAYFCASSLGTSGIYEQYFGPGTRLTVT.

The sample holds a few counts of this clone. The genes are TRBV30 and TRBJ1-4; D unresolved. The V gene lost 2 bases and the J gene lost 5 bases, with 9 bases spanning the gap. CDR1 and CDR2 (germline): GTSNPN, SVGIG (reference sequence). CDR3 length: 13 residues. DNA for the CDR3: TGTGCCTGGAGTCCTAATGGGAATGAAAAACTGTTTTTT. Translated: CAWSPNGNEKLFF.

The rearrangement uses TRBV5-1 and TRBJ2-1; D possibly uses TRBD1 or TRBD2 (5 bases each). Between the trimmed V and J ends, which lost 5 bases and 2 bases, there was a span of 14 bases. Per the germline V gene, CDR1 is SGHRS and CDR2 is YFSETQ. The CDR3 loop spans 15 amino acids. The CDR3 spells CASRTGTQPYNEQFF. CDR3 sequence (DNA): TGCGCCAGCAGAACCGGGACCCAGCCCTACAATGAGCAGTTCTTC.

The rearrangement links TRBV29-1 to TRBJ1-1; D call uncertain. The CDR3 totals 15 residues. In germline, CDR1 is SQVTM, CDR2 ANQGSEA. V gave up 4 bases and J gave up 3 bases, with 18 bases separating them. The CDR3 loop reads CSVALGSSWDTEAFF. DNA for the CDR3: TGCAGCGTTGCGTTGGGTTCATCTTGGGACACTGAAGCTTTCTTT.

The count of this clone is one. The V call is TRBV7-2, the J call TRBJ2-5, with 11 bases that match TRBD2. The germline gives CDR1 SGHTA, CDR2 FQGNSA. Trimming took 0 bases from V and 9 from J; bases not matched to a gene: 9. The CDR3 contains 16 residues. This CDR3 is CASSLAPVLAGGAQYF. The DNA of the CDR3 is TGTGCCAGCAGCTTAGCCCCTGTATTAGCGGGGGGGGCCCAGTACTTC.

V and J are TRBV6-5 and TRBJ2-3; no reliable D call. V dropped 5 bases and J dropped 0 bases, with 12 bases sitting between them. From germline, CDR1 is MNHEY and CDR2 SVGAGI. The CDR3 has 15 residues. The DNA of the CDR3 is TGTGCCAGCAGTCGCCCCCCTGGGAGCACAGATACGCAGTATTTT. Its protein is CASSRPPGSTDTQYF.

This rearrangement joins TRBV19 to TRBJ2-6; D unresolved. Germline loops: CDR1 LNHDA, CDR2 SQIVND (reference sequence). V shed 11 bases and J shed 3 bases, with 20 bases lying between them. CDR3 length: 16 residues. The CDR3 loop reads CASHKGSIGGANVLTF. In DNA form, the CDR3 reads TGTGCCTCGCATAAGGGTAGTATCGGTGGGGCCAACGTCCTGACTTTC.

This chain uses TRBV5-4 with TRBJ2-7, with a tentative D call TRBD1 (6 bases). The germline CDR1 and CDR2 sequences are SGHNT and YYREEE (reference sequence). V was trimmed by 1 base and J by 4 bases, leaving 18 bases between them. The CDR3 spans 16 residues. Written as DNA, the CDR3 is TGTGCCAGCAGCTTGCGGGACATCGACGCCCAATACGAGCAGTACTTC. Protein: CASSLRDIDAQYEQYF.

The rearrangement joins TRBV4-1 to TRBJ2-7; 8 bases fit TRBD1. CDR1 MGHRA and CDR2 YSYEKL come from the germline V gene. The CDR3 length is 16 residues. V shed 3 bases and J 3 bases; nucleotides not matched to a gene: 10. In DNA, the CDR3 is TGCGCCAGCAGCCACCCCACCGGGACAGGTAACTACGAGCAGTACTTC. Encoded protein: CASSHPTGTGNYEQYF.

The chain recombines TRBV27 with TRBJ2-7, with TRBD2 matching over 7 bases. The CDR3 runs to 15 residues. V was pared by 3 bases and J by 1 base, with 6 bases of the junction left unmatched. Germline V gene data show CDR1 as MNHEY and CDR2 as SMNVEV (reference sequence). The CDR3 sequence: CASSFRAGASYEQYF. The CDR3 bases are TGTGCCAGCAGTTTCAGGGCGGGAGCATCCTACGAGCAGTACTTC.

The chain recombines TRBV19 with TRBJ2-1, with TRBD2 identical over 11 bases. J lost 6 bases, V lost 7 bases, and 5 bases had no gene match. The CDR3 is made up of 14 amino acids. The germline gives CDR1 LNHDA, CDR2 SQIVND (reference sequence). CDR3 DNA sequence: TGTGCCAGTAAACTAGCGGGAGTTCTCAATGAGCAGTTCTTC. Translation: CASKLAGVLNEQFF.

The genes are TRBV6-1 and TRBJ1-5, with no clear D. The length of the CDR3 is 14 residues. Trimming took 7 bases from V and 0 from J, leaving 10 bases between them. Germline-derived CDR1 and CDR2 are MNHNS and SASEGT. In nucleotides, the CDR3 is TGTGCCAGCACCTGGGTTGATAGCAATCAGCCCCAGCATTTT. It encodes CASTWVDSNQPQHF.

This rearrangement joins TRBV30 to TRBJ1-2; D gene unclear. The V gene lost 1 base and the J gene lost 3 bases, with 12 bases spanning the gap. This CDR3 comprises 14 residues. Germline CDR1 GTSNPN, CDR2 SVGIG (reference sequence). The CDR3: CAWSDFLNDYGYTF. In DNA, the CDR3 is TGTGCCTGGAGTGACTTCCTCAACGACTATGGCTACACCTTC.

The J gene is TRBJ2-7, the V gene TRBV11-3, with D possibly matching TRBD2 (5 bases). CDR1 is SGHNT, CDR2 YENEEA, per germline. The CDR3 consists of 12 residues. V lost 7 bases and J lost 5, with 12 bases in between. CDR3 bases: TGTGCCAGCACGCGGGTCGCAGACGAGCAGTACTTC. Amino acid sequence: CASTRVADEQYF.

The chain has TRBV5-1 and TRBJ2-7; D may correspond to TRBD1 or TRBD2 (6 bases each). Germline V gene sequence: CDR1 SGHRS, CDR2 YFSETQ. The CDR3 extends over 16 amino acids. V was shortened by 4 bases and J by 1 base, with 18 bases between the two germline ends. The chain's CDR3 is CASSGQGGIQSYEQYF. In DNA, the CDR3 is TGCGCCAGCAGCGGGCAAGGGGGGATCCAATCCTACGAGCAGTACTTC.

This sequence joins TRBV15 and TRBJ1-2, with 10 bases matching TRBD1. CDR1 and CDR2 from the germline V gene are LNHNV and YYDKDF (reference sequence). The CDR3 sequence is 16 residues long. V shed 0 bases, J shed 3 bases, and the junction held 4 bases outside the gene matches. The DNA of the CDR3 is TGTGCCACCAGCAGAGATCTCGGACAGGGGGACTATGGCTACACCTTC. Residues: CATSRDLGQGDYGYTF. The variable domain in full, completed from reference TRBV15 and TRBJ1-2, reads DAMVIQNPRYQVTQFGKPVTLSCSQTLNHNVMYWYQQKSSQAPKLLFHYYDKDFNNEADTPDNFQSRRPNTSFCFLDIRSPGLGDTAMYLCATSRDLGQGDYGYTFGSGTRLTVV.

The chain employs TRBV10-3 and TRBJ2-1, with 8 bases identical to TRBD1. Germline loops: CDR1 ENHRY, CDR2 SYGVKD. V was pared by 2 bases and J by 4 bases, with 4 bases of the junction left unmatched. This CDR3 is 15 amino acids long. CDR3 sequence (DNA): TGTGCCATCAGTGAGGGACAGGGAAATTACAATGAGCAGTTCTTC. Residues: CAISEGQGNYNEQFF.

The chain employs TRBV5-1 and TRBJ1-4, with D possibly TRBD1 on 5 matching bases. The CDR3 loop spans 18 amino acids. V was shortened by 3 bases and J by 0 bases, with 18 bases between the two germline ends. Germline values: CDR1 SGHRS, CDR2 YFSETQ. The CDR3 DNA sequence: TGCGCCAGCAGCTCTGGGCAGGGCTATTATACAACTAATGAAAAACTGTTTTTT. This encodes CASSSGQGYYTTNEKLFF.